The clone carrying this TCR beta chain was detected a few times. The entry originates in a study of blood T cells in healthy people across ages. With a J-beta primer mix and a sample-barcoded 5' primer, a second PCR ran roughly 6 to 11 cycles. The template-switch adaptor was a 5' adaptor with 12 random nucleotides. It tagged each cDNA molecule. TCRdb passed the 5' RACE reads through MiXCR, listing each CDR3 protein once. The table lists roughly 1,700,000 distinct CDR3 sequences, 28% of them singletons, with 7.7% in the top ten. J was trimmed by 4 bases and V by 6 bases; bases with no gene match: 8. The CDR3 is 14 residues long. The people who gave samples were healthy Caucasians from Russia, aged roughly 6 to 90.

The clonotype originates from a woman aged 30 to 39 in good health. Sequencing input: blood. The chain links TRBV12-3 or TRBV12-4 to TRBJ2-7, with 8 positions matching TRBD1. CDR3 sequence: CASSRRTGKYEQYF. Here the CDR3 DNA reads TGTGCCAGCAGCCGAAGGACAGGGAAGTACGAGCAGTACTTC.